These 9 T cell receptor beta chains originate from one sample sequenced in a study of PD-L1 blockade in urothelial cancer. Time point described: pretreatment peripheral blood. Only in-frame clones appear in the TCRdb table, and some are missing; sequencing was by immunoSEQ multiplex PCR. The table lists about 74,000 clones, almost 90% of them singletons, with around 4.2% in the top ten. The sample was PBMCs, taken around atezolizumab (anti-PD-L1) treatment. These receptors all come from a man aged 65-85 years with urothelial cancer.

V usage is TRBV27 and J usage is TRBJ2-1; D remains unclear. The V gene's germline CDR1 is MNHEY and CDR2 SMNVEV (reference sequence). The CDR3 contains 12 residues. Trimming took 0 bases from V and 7 from J, leaving 4 bases between them. Here the CDR3 reads CASSLSPNEQFF. The CDR3 DNA is TGTGCCAGCAGTTTATCCCCTAATGAGCAGTTCTTC.

This chain links TRBV5-1 with TRBJ2-3; TRBD2 aligns across 7 bases. The germline CDR1 and CDR2 sequences are SGHRS and YFSETQ. The CDR3 has 13 amino acids. J lost 8 bases, V lost 0 bases, and 3 bases had no gene match. The CDR3 DNA reads TGCGCCAGCAGCTTGGTCGGGGAGGGTACGCAGTATTTT. This gives the protein CASSLVGEGTQYF.

This clone appeared a single time. The chain carries TRBV2 and TRBJ2-3, with 7 bases aligning to TRBD2. With 3 bases clipped from V and 4 bases from J, the junction kept 1 base outside the gene matches. The germline V gene has CDR1 SNHLY and CDR2 FYNNEI. The CDR3 extends over 13 amino acids. CDR3 sequence reads: CASSDRGADTQYF. The CDR3 DNA sequence: TGTGCCAGCAGTGATCGGGGGGCAGATACGCAGTATTTT.

The chain joins TRBV29-1 to TRBJ2-1, with 9 bases matching TRBD2. The germline V gene encodes CDR1 SQVTM and CDR2 ANQGSEA. CDR3 length equals 13 residues. V lost 5 bases to trimming and J lost 7 bases; unmatched junction nucleotides: 6. The CDR3 DNA reads as TGCAGCGTTATGCGGGAGGGATTAAATGAGCAGTTCTTC. It specifies CSVMREGLNEQFF.

The V call is TRBV7-2, the J call TRBJ2-1, with 8 bases identical to TRBD2. Unmatched junction bases numbered 9, after V lost 2 bases and J lost 9 bases. This CDR3 region has 15 residues. Germline V gene lookup returns CDR1 SGHTA and CDR2 FQGNSA. The chain's CDR3 is CASSLYAGGPVEQFF. The CDR3 nucleotides are TGTGCCAGCAGCTTATATGCGGGAGGCCCGGTTGAGCAGTTCTTC.

V gene TRBV6-6 combines with J gene TRBJ2-7; D perhaps matches TRBD1 (5 bases). Per germline, CDR1 MNHNY and CDR2 SVGAGI (reference sequence). Trimming stripped 7 bases from V and 6 bases from J, with 19 bases between. The CDR3 runs to 14 residues. The CDR3 sequence: CASNQGTPPGEQYF. The CDR3, as DNA: TGTGCCAGCAATCAGGGAACACCCCCCGGCGAGCAGTACTTC.

This chain connects TRBV9 to TRBJ2-3; 10 bases match TRBD2. Germline CDR1 and CDR2: SGDLS and YYNGEE. V trimming: 2 bases; J trimming: 3 bases; junction bases outside the gene matches: 6. The CDR3 contains 16 residues. In DNA form, the CDR3 reads TGTGCCAGCAGCGTCCTAGCGGGAGTGGGGACAGATACGCAGTATTTT. Protein: CASSVLAGVGTDTQYF.

In this sample, this clone turned up once. The chain joins TRBV28 to TRBJ1-2; D is unclear. CDR1 and CDR2 (germline): MDHEN, SYDVKM. V lost 2 bases to trimming and J lost 5 bases, with 15 bases between them. The CDR3 runs 15 residues. CDR3 loop: CASSLGLRGLYGYTF. The CDR3 DNA follows: TGTGCCAGCAGTTTAGGCCTCCGGGGATTATATGGCTACACCTTC.

The CDR3, as DNA: TGTGCCACTCGAAGAGGGCGAGAAGAGACCCAGTACTTC. This sequence encodes CATRRGREETQYF. J is TRBJ2-5 and V is TRBV5-6, with TRBD2 as a possible D gene (5 bases). The V end was cut by 9 bases, the J end by 3 bases, with 15 bases between. Per the germline V gene, CDR1 is SGHDT and CDR2 is YYEEEE. The CDR3 totals 13 residues.